These T cell receptor beta chains were read from a single sample in a study of cytomegalovirus exposure and HLA in healthy donors. Assay used: immunoSEQ multiplex PCR; TCRdb lists only in-frame clones, some missing. The table shows over 150,000 clones, with 68% occurring only once. The sample was PBMCs. Every receptor here comes from a woman between 18 and 29 years old in good health and CMV-seropositive. The CDR3 runs from the conserved cysteine through the conserved F or W. The order of the fields is D gene, V gene, clone size, J gene, CDR3 DNA, CDR3 protein. D genes are given only for firm matches. Clone size is shown for a subset of rows, as once, few, many or a class of expanded clone.

NA	TRBV7-3	NA	TRBJ2-3	TGTGCCAGCAGCTTAGTCAGCAGGGAAGACGATACGCAGTATTTT	CASSLVSREDDTQYF
TRBD2	TRBV29-1	NA	TRBJ2-5	TGCAGCGTTACCACTAGCGGGAGGGCCTTGTATGGTGAGACCCAGTACTTC	CSVTTSGRALYGETQYF
NA	TRBV15	NA	TRBJ1-3	TGTGCCACCGTTTCTGGAACTAGCTCTGGAAACACCATATATTTT	CATVSGTSSGNTIYF
TRBD2	TRBV28	few	TRBJ2-3	TGTGCCAGCACCTATGGGACTAGCGGGGCGGGAGATACGCAGTATTTT	CASTYGTSGAGDTQYF
NA	TRBV7-9	NA	TRBJ1-2	TGTGCCAGCAGCATCCTAACAGGGAAGGGTTACTATGGCTACACCTTC	CASSILTGKGYYGYTF
TRBD1	TRBV7-6	NA	TRBJ2-7	TGTGCCAGCAGCACGGGACAGCGGCAGTACTTC	CASSTGQRQYF
TRBD2	TRBV5-8	NA	TRBJ2-3	TGTGCCAGCAGCTCTTTAGCGGGAGCGGGCACAGATACGCAGTATTTT	CASSSLAGAGTDTQYF
TRBD2	TRBV27	few	TRBJ2-5	TGTGCCAGCACCACCTGGGGTAGCGGGGGGGCCTATTCCCAGGAGACCCAGTACTTC	CASTTWGSGGAYSQETQYF
TRBD2	TRBV5-1	few	TRBJ2-7	TGCGCCAGCAGCGTATTACGACTAGCGGAAAACTACGAGCAGTACTTC	CASSVLRLAENYEQYF
NA	TRBV7-6	NA	TRBJ2-2	TGTGCCAGCAGCTCAGAATCCAGGGTTTTCCCCGGGGAGCTGTTTTTT	CASSSESRVFPGELFF
TRBD2	TRBV19	once	TRBJ2-2	TGTGCCAGTAGTACAGGCGGGAGATCCACCGGGGAGCTGTTTTTT	CASSTGGRSTGELFF
TRBD2	TRBV2	NA	TRBJ2-1	TGTGCCAGCAGGGCCCCGGGACTAGGCATTCATGTCCACAATGAGCAGTTCTTC	CASRAPGLGIHVHNEQFF
NA	TRBV29-1	NA	TRBJ1-1	TGCAGCGTTCAGACTTACACTGAAGCTTTCTTT	CSVQTYTEAFF
NA	TRBV5-6	NA	TRBJ1-4	TGTGCCAGCAGCTTCCGACAGTTAGGGGAAAAACTGTTTTTT	CASSFRQLGEKLFF
NA	TRBV27	few	TRBJ2-3	TGTGCCAGCAGTACATTAGGGGGAGGGGGGGTTGGCACAGATACGCAGTATTTT	CASSTLGGGGVGTDTQYF
TRBD2	TRBV29-1	once	TRBJ2-3	TGCAGCGCCCGGACTAGTGCAGATCCGCAGTATTTT	CSARTSADPQYF
TRBD1	TRBV27	NA	TRBJ2-5	TGTGCCAGCAGTCTCCGGGGGACAGGGGGTAAAGAGACCCAGTACTTC	CASSLRGTGGKETQYF
NA	TRBV11-1	NA	TRBJ2-5	TGTGCCAGCAGCTTAGTTTCCACTCAAGAGACCCAGTACTTC	CASSLVSTQETQYF
NA	TRBV14	few	TRBJ2-4	TGTGCCAGCAGCCAAGTAGGTCGGGAAAACATTCAGTACTTC	CASSQVGRENIQYF
NA	TRBV7-9	NA	TRBJ1-1	TGTGCCAGCAGCTTGTCGTTTACAGGGACGATAATGAACACTGAAGCTTTCTTT	CASSLSFTGTIMNTEAFF
TRBD1	TRBV9	NA	TRBJ1-1	TGTGCCAGCACCTCAGGGCGGACAGGCAGGAACACTGAAGCTTTCTTT	CASTSGRTGRNTEAFF
TRBD2	TRBV2	NA	TRBJ2-5	TGTGCCAGCGACGACCCGGGACTAGCGGGAGAAGAGACCCAGTACTTC	CASDDPGLAGEETQYF
TRBD2	TRBV5-1	NA	TRBJ2-1	TGCGCCAGCTCTCCAAACCCGGGAGGGAGCTCCTACAATGAGCAGTTCTTC	CASSPNPGGSSYNEQFF
NA	TRBV2	once	TRBJ1-6	TGTGCCAGCCTCCCACATCCGAGCATGGGGCATTCCCCCCTCCACTTT	CASLPHPSMGHSPLHF
NA	TRBV19	NA	TRBJ1-4	TGTGCCAGCGTCCTAACGGGGAGCAATGAAAAACTGTTTTTT	CASVLTGSNEKLFF
NA	TRBV6-5	NA	TRBJ1-5	TGTGCCAGCAGTTACGCGGCGGAGTATAGCAATCAGCCCCAGCATTTT	CASSYAAEYSNQPQHF
NA	TRBV7-2	NA	TRBJ2-7	TGTGCCAGCAGCTTAGTTCGCCGGGATAACCCCTACGAGCAGTACTTC	CASSLVRRDNPYEQYF
TRBD2	TRBV4-2	NA	TRBJ2-1	TGTGCCAGCAGCCAAGATATTGGTGCGGGAGGGCAGTTCTTC	CASSQDIGAGGQFF
TRBD1	TRBV5-1	NA	TRBJ2-7	TGCGCCAGCAGCTTGGCTGGACAGGGTAACGAGCAGTACTTC	CASSLAGQGNEQYF
TRBD2	TRBV6-4	NA	TRBJ2-2	TGTGCCAGCAGCGGGACTAGCGGGGCGAACACCGGGGAGCTGTTTTTT	CASSGTSGANTGELFF
NA	TRBV27	NA	TRBJ2-5	TGTGCCAGCAAGGGGCTAGGGAAACAAGAGACCCAGTACTTC	CASKGLGKQETQYF